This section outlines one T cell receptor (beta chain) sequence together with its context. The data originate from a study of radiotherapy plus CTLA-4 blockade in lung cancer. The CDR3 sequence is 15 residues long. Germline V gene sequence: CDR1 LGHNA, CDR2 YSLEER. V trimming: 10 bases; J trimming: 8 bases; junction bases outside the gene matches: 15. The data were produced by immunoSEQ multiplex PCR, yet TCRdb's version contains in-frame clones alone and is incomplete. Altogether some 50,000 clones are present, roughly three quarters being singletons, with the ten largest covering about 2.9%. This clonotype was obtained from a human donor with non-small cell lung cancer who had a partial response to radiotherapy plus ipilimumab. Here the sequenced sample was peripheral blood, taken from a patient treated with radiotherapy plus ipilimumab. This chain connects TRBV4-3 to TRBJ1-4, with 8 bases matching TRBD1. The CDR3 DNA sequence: TGCGCCATGCCGAGCCCAGGGGGCGCTCAGGAAAAACTGTTTTTT. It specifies CAMPSPGGAQEKLFF.